This entry features one T cell receptor (beta chain) sequence. Its antigen is not known. On sorted subsets, replicate PCRs used roughly 220 ng DNA, or tens of thousands of T cell genomes. Produced via immunoSEQ multiplex PCR; TCRdb's table is partial and in-frame only. The table lists millions of clones, 85% to 95% of them singletons. CD45RO-negative, CCR7-positively selected cells formed the naive CD8 fraction, excluding terminally differentiated effector memory CD45RA+ cells. This sample stems from a study of shared clonotypes between healthy human individuals. Study-level results: In a few donors, around 4.5% of naive CD4 clonotypes appeared in common. The study's rarefaction showed incomplete sorted-subset sequencing despite large depth. It was expected that sequencing depth would affect clonotype sharing among donors.

Trimming at V came to 11 bases and at J to 3 bases, leaving 9 bases not matched to a gene. This CDR3 has 14 residues. CDR1 and CDR2 (germline): LNHDA, SQIVND (reference sequence). The chain has TRBV19 and TRBJ2-5; 10 nucleotides match TRBD1. The TCR comes from a young man in good health. Material: naive CD8+ T cells sorted from blood. In nucleotides, the CDR3 is TGTGCCTCCGGGGACAGGGGTTTGGAAGAGACCCAGTACTTC. As protein: CASGDRGLEETQYF.